This entry is about one T cell receptor beta chain. Its antigen is undetermined. Libraries were prepared by immunoSEQ multiplex PCR; TCRdb keeps only in-frame clonotypes and omits some of them. The table lists over 150,000 clones, about 92% of them singletons, with roughly 4.3% in the top ten. The data were taken from a study of T cell responses to AZD1222 COVID-19 vaccine. Germline-derived CDR1 and CDR2 are SGHVS and FQNEAQ. This CDR3 has 16 amino acids. The V gene end was trimmed by 4 bases and the J gene end by 9 bases; junction bases not matched to a gene: 11. Whole-study results and caveats: Breadth and depth of Spike-specific TCRs rose after two AZD1222 doses. Regions left unmutated in variants are reportedly the target of nearly half of spike-specific TCRs. Seropositive at baseline were only a handful of AZD1222 recipients.

The origin of this receptor is an adult in good health. The material sequenced was peripheral blood, taken on day 0 of MenACWY control vaccination. This chain joins TRBV7-8 and TRBJ1-6, with 8 positions matching TRBD1. The chain's CDR3 is CASSSDPGGRGSPLHF. The CDR3, as DNA: TGTGCCAGCAGCTCTGACCCAGGGGGCAGAGGTTCACCCCTCCACTTT.